The rows below give T cell receptor beta chains drawn from one sample of a study of shared clonotypes between healthy human individuals. TCRdb keeps only in-frame clones here, not all; method: immunoSEQ multiplex PCR. The table records 2.3 million or so clones, approximately 95% of them present only once. The material sequenced was naive CD4+ T cells from PBMCs. Source of these receptors: a man aged 18 to 35 in good health. Some clones in this sample may be carry-over from other donors' samples. Each CDR3 is given with its conserved first and last residue. D genes are given only for firm matches. A clone size is listed for some rows: how often the clone was seen (once, few, many), or a class if it is expanded.

TRBV5-1	.	TRBJ2-3	.	CASSLGADTLDYTQYF	TGCGCCAGCAGCTTGGGGGCAGATACCCTCGATTATACGCAGTATTTT
TRBV6-5	.	TRBJ2-7	.	CASSYSTGGYEQYF	TGTGCCAGCAGTTACTCGACAGGCGGCTACGAGCAGTACTTC
TRBV7-3	TRBD1	TRBJ2-7	.	CASSSSGGSEQYF	TGTGCCAGCAGTTCCTCAGGGGGCTCCGAGCAGTACTTC
TRBV4-2	.	TRBJ2-7	.	CASSQEGATAF	TGTGCCAGCAGCCAAGAAGGGGCAACTGCATTC
TRBV28	.	TRBJ1-1	.	CASISWFGATEAFF	TGTGCCAGCATAAGTTGGTTTGGGGCCACTGAAGCTTTCTTT
TRBV15	.	TRBJ1-6	.	CATSGPRGSPLHF	TGTGCCACCAGCGGACCCAGGGGATCACCCCTCCACTTT
TRBV6-1	.	TRBJ2-3	.	CASSDKGDTQYF	TGTGCCAGCAGTGATAAGGGAGATACGCAGTATTTT
TRBV2	TRBD2	TRBJ2-7	.	CASMRGEKEQYF	TGTGCCAGCATGCGGGGGGAAAAGGAGCAGTACTTC
TRBV11-1	TRBD2	TRBJ2-7	.	CASSSGSYEQYF	TGTGCCAGTTCTAGCGGGAGCTACGAGCAGTACTTC
TRBV19	TRBD2	TRBJ2-4	.	CASSPAGGVNIQYF	TGTGCCAGTAGTCCCGCGGGGGGGGTAAACATTCAGTACTTC
TRBV7-9	TRBD2	TRBJ2-7	.	CASSLGTSGPVREQYF	TGTGCCAGCAGCTTAGGGACTAGCGGTCCAGTGAGGGAGCAGTACTTC
TRBV5-1	TRBD1	TRBJ2-5	.	CASSLVGQGRETQYF	TGCGCCAGCAGCTTGGTAGGACAGGGTCGGGAGACCCAGTACTTC
TRBV7-2	TRBD2	TRBJ2-7	.	CASSPLAGGSHEQYF	TGTGCCAGCAGCCCCCTAGCGGGAGGATCCCACGAGCAGTACTTC
TRBV27	TRBD1	TRBJ2-1	.	CASSTRDRGYNEQFF	TGTGCCAGCAGTACCCGGGACAGGGGTTACAATGAGCAGTTCTTC
TRBV7-6	.	TRBJ2-2	.	CASSLEAYQANTGELFF	TGTGCCAGCAGCTTAGAGGCATACCAAGCTAACACCGGGGAGCTGTTTTTT
TRBV7-2	TRBD2	TRBJ2-2	once	CASSLAAGGLGELFF	TGTGCCAGCAGCTTAGCAGCGGGAGGGCTCGGGGAGCTGTTTTTT
TRBV5-4	.	TRBJ2-3	.	CASSLGVADTQYF	TGTGCCAGCAGCTTGGGAGTGGCAGATACGCAGTATTTT
TRBV5-4	TRBD2	TRBJ2-1	.	CASSAGAGVHEQFF	TGTGCCAGCAGCGCCGGAGCGGGAGTCCATGAGCAGTTCTTC
TRBV5-1	TRBD2	TRBJ2-2	.	CATTREGPNTGELFF	TGCGCGACAACCCGGGAGGGACCAAACACCGGGGAGCTGTTTTTT
TRBV2	.	TRBJ1-1	.	CADRKAGMNTEAFF	TGTGCCGATAGAAAGGCAGGGATGAACACTGAAGCTTTCTTT
TRBV20-1	.	TRBJ1-2	.	CSAESQGGYTF	TGCAGTGCCGAATCTCAAGGAGGCTACACCTTC
TRBV28	.	TRBJ2-7	.	CASTFTGGGSYEQYF	TGTGCCAGCACCTTCACCGGGGGTGGCTCCTACGAGCAGTACTTC
TRBV10-2	TRBD2	TRBJ2-1	.	CASGLAGEVEQFF	TGCGCCAGCGGGCTAGCGGGAGAAGTTGAGCAGTTCTTC
TRBV4-3	.	TRBJ2-2	.	CASSQMGRGAGELFF	TGCGCCAGCAGCCAGATGGGGAGGGGGGCCGGGGAGCTGTTTTTT
TRBV7-8	.	TRBJ1-4	.	CASSIGAKLFF	TGTGCCAGCAGCATAGGGGCAAAACTGTTTTTT
TRBV6-1	.	TRBJ1-2	few	CASSETGYGYTF	TGTGCCAGCAGTGAGACAGGCTATGGCTACACCTTC
TRBV5-4	.	TRBJ2-3	.	CASSLSSLRRTDTQYF	TGTGCCAGCAGCTTGTCGTCGCTGCGTCGGACAGATACGCAGTATTTT
TRBV13	.	TRBJ2-2	once	CASSPREFAGELFF	TGTGCCAGCAGCCCACGGGAGTTCGCCGGGGAGCTGTTTTTT
TRBV10-1	TRBD1	TRBJ2-5	.	CASSEPIQTGEETQYF	TGCGCCAGCAGTGAGCCGATCCAGACAGGGGAAGAGACCCAGTACTTC
TRBV13	.	TRBJ1-1	.	CASSLESRVVLGTEAFF	TGTGCCAGCAGCTTAGAGAGTCGAGTCGTTTTGGGCACTGAAGCTTTCTTT
TRBV28	TRBD2	TRBJ2-3	.	CASSLLGAGGGDTQYF	TGTGCCAGCAGTTTATTAGGAGCGGGAGGCGGAGATACGCAGTATTTT
TRBV2	.	TRBJ1-5	once	CASSESTVNQPQHF	TGTGCCAGCAGTGAAAGCACCGTCAATCAGCCCCAGCATTTT
TRBV14	TRBD1	TRBJ1-2	.	CASSQPGQGSNYGYTF	TGTGCCAGCAGCCAACCGGGACAGGGAAGTAACTATGGCTACACCTTC
TRBV7-9	.	TRBJ1-4	.	CASSLRSEKLFF	TGTGCCAGCAGCTTACGGTCCGAAAAACTGTTTTTT
TRBV2	TRBD1	TRBJ2-7	.	CARRWGQGAEQYF	TGTGCCAGAAGATGGGGACAGGGGGCCGAGCAGTACTTC
TRBV2	.	TRBJ2-7	.	CASSAQGDTYEQYF	TGTGCCAGCAGTGCTCAGGGCGATACCTACGAGCAGTACTTC
TRBV5-1	TRBD2	TRBJ2-5	.	CASSLDVGGETQYF	TGCGCCAGCAGCTTGGACGTGGGAGGGGAGACCCAGTACTTC
TRBV29-1	TRBD1	TRBJ2-2	.	CSVREGQGWTGELFF	TGCAGCGTTCGGGAAGGACAGGGTTGGACCGGGGAGCTGTTTTTT
TRBV18	TRBD1	TRBJ2-3	.	CASSPPERGRTDTQYF	TGTGCCAGCTCACCACCGGAAAGGGGGCGGACAGATACGCAGTATTTT
TRBV15	.	TRBJ2-7	.	CATSRGGSYEQYF	TGTGCCACCAGCAGAGGGGGGTCCTACGAGCAGTACTTC
TRBV5-1	TRBD1	TRBJ1-5	.	CASSRDRDQPQHF	TGCGCCAGCAGCCGGGACAGGGACCAGCCCCAGCATTTT
TRBV7-3	TRBD1	TRBJ2-1	.	CASSTDRGYNEQFF	TGTGCCAGCAGCACAGACAGGGGTTACAATGAGCAGTTCTTC
TRBV5-1	.	TRBJ2-3	.	CASSLPSDTQYF	TGCGCCAGCAGCCTACCATCTGATACGCAGTATTTT
TRBV2	.	TRBJ2-2	.	CASSLVRPNTGELFF	TGTGCCAGCAGCCTTGTAAGGCCGAACACCGGGGAGCTGTTTTTT
TRBV11-2	.	TRBJ2-5	few	CASSLGGGETQYF	TGTGCCAGCAGCTTAGGGGGCGGAGAGACCCAGTACTTC
TRBV6-8	TRBD1	TRBJ2-1	.	CASSRQGSLPYNEQFF	TGTGCCAGCAGTAGACAGGGTAGCCTGCCCTACAATGAGCAGTTCTTC
TRBV5-1	.	TRBJ1-3	.	CASSLAPGSGNTIYF	TGCGCCAGCAGCTTGGCCCCAGGATCTGGAAACACCATATATTTT